One and the same sample provided the 11 T cell receptor beta chains below, sequenced in a study of blood T cell repertoires in COVID-19. Generated by immunoSEQ multiplex PCR, the TCRdb table keeps only in-frame clones and is missing some. The table includes about 300,000 clones, about 87% detected once. The sequencing sample was made of peripheral blood. The receptors derive from an older man with acute or convalescent COVID-19.

The J gene is TRBJ1-5, the V gene TRBV18; D gene ambiguous. V lost 6 bases to trimming and J lost 4 bases, with 16 bases between them. Germline V gene data show CDR1 as KGHSH and CDR2 as LQKENI. This CDR3 has 15 amino acids. The CDR3 coding sequence is TGTGCCAGCTCCCAAAACGCGAGGGAGAATCAGCCCCAGCATTTT. Amino acid sequence: CASSQNARENQPQHF.

This chain joins TRBV4-2 and TRBJ2-7, with a tentative D call TRBD1 (8 bases). Per the germline V gene, CDR1 is LGHNA and CDR2 is YNFKEQ. CDR3 length: 15 amino acids. V lost 1 base and J lost 3, with 13 bases in between. CDR3 DNA sequence: TGTGCCAGCAGCCAAGGCACAGGGGGGGACTACGAGCAGTACTTC. Protein sequence: CASSQGTGGDYEQYF.

The rearrangement uses TRBV6-5 and TRBJ1-1; D gene ambiguous. V shed 7 bases and J shed 4 bases, with 7 bases lying between them. There are 11 residues in the CDR3. CDR1 and CDR2 from the germline V gene are MNHEY and SVGAGI. The CDR3 spells CASTGITEAFF. DNA of the CDR3: TGTGCCAGCACGGGTATCACTGAAGCTTTCTTT.

This sequence joins TRBV5-6 and TRBJ2-4; 9 bases map to TRBD1. V dropped 4 bases and J dropped 9; count of bases not matched to a gene: 14. The CDR3 loop spans 16 amino acids. The germline CDR1 and CDR2 sequences are SGHDT and YYEEEE. The CDR3 coding sequence is TGTGCCAGCAGCCTATTAGGGACAGGGAATCCACTCATTCAGTACTTC. Its translation is CASSLLGTGNPLIQYF. The whole variable domain, filled in from reference TRBV5-6 and TRBJ2-4, reads DAGVTQSPTHLIKTRGQQVTLRCSPKSGHDTVSWYQQALGQGPQFIFQYYEEEERQRGNFPDRFSGHQFPNYSSELNVNALLLGDSALYLCASSLLGTGNPLIQYFGAGTRLSVL.

CDR3 bases: TGTGCCAGCTCACCCTCGGGAACAGGGACCCAGCAGTACTTC. Protein product: CASSPSGTGTQQYF. The V call is TRBV18, the J call TRBJ2-7; the D gene is possibly TRBD1 (6 bases). Germline V lookup: CDR1 KGHSH, CDR2 LQKENI. The ends were cut back, 3 bases at V and 8 bases at J, with 17 bases in the middle. The CDR3 totals 14 residues.

The V gene is TRBV5-1, the J gene TRBJ1-1; the D gene is possibly TRBD1 (6 bases). V shed 0 bases and J shed 2 bases, with 14 bases lying between them. The CDR3 has 16 residues. The germline V gene encodes CDR1 SGHRS and CDR2 YFSETQ. This CDR3 is CASSLGWAGDNTEAFF. CDR3 nucleotide sequence: TGCGCCAGCAGCTTGGGCTGGGCAGGGGATAACACTGAAGCTTTCTTT.

The V gene is TRBV30, the J gene TRBJ1-4; D call uncertain. The germline V gene has CDR1 GTSNPN and CDR2 SVGIG (reference sequence). The CDR3 is 12 amino acids. V was trimmed by 0 bases and J by 8 bases, leaving 7 bases between them. Here the CDR3 reads CAWSVPGEKLFF. CDR3 bases: TGTGCCTGGAGTGTACCGGGAGAAAAACTGTTTTTT.

This clone was recorded once. V is TRBV29-1 and J is TRBJ2-3; D might be TRBD2 (5 bases). Trimming removed 3 bases from V and 3 bases from J, with 10 bases in between. CDR3 size: 13 residues. CDR1 and CDR2 (germline): SQVTM, ANQGSEA. The CDR3 reads CSVDGVGTDTQYF. The CDR3, as DNA: TGCAGCGTTGACGGGGTAGGGACAGATACGCAGTATTTT.

This rearrangement joins TRBV28 to TRBJ2-3; the match to TRBD1 covers 9 bases. Germline V gene data show CDR1 as MDHEN and CDR2 as SYDVKM. The CDR3 is 15 residues long. V lost 3 bases and J lost 3; bases outside the gene matches: 4. CDR3 residues: CASSLGDRETDTQYF. CDR3 coding DNA: TGTGCCAGCAGTTTGGGGGACAGGGAGACAGATACGCAGTATTTT.

There are a few counts of this clone. This rearrangement joins TRBV5-1 to TRBJ2-5; no definite D call. Germline-derived CDR1 and CDR2 are SGHRS and YFSETQ. Between the trimmed V and J ends, which lost 4 bases and 0 bases, there was a span of 7 bases. The CDR3 extends over 13 amino acids. CDR3 DNA sequence: TGCGCCAGCAGCCCCCGGGACCAAGAGACCCAGTACTTC. Encoded protein: CASSPRDQETQYF.

V usage is TRBV4-3 and J usage is TRBJ2-5; D may be TRBD1 (7 bases). CDR3 length: 16 amino acids. Trimming stripped 0 bases from V and 7 bases from J, with 18 bases between. Germline V gene data show CDR1 as LGHNA and CDR2 as YSLEER. The CDR3 nucleotides read TGCGCCAGCAGCCAAGATTGGTATGCGCAGGGGGGGACCCAGTACTTC. It yields the protein CASSQDWYAQGGTQYF.